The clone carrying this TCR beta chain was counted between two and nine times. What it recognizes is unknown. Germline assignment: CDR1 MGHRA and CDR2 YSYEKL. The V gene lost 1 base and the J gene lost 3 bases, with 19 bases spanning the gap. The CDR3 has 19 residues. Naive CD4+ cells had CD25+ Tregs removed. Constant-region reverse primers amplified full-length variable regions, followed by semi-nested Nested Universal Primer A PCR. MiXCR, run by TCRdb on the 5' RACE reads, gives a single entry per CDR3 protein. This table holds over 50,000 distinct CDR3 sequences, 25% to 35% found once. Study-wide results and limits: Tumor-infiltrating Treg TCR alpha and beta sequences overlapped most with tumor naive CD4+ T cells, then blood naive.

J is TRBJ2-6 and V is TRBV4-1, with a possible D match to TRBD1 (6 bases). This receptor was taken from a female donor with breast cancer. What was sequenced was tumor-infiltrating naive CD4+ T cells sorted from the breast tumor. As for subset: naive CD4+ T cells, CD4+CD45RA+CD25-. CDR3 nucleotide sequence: TGCGCCAGCAGCCAAGTTTTCCCCACAGGGAGAGGTGGGGCCAACGTCCTGACTTTC. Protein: CASSQVFPTGRGGANVLTF.